This T cell receptor beta chain appears in the sequencing data of a study of blood T cell repertoires in COVID-19. Study-wide background: The analysed material was cDNA or gDNA that came from T cells, B-cell-depleted T cells, or PBMCs.

All recovered Cohort 3 donors got two negative PCRs, got clearance, or saw symptom resolution. The CDR3 loop spans 17 amino acids. Germline V gene sequence: CDR1 SGDLS, CDR2 YYNGEE. V lost 4 bases and J 0 bases, leaving 17 bases between the germline ends. Profiled with immunoSEQ multiplex PCR; TCRdb holds only in-frame clones, not every one. The sample has about 440,000 clones, roughly 87% seen once; the top ten hold 0.55% to 0.75%. The TCR was taken from a young man who had recovered from COVID-19. The chain combines TRBV9 with TRBJ1-3; perhaps TRBD1 as D (5 bases). Source material: PBMCs or T cells enriched from blood (not recorded which). CDR3 residues: CASSSPRGDLSGNTIYF. Here the CDR3 DNA reads TGTGCCAGCAGCTCCCCGCGGGGGGACCTCTCTGGAAACACCATATATTTT.